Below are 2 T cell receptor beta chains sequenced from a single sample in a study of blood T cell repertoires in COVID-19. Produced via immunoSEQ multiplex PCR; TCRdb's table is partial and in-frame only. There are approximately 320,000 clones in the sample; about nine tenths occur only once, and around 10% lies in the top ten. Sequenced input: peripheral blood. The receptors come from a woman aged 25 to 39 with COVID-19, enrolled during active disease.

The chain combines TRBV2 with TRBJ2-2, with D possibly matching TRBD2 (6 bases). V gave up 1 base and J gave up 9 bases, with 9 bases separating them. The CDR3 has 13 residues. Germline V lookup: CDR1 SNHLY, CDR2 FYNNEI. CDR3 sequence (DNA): TGTGCCAGCAGTGAAGGGGGGGTACGGGAGCTGTTTTTT. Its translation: CASSEGGVRELFF.

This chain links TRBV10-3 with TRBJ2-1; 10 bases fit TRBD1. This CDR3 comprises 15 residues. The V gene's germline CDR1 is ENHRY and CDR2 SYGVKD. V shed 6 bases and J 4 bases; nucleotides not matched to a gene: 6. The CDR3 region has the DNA TGTGCCATCAGCGAGGGGGACAGGGGATACAATGAGCAGTTCTTC. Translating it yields CAISEGDRGYNEQFF.